This T cell receptor beta chain was recovered during a study of cytomegalovirus exposure and HLA in healthy donors. As to this clone: Its antigen remains unidentified.

Primers: 60 Vbeta forward and 13 Jbeta reverse. The method was immunoSEQ multiplex PCR; TCRdb's version includes in-frame clones alone and lacks a portion of them. The sample contains around 100,000 clones, around 70% of which appear only once. The CDR3 extends over 16 amino acids. Trimming stripped 0 bases from V and 4 bases from J, with 13 bases between. Germline V CDR1 and CDR2: MRHNA, SNTAGT. Overall study findings and caveats: CMV serostatus was the sole immune exposure data available. Analysis performed later found 16,951 TCR beta sequences associated with HLA alleles at 0.05 false discovery rate. It was reported that TCR beta sequences correctly inferred the HLA-A and HLA-B alleles for most subjects.

The chain uses TRBV6-4 and TRBJ1-5, with a tentative D call TRBD1 (5 bases). Sample: PBMCs. This clonotype was obtained from a young man in good health and CMV-seropositive. CDR3 sequence: CASSDSSGRGNQPQHF. The CDR3 region has the DNA TGTGCCAGCAGTGACTCGAGCGGTCGGGGGAATCAGCCCCAGCATTTT.